The 32 T cell receptor beta chains below were found in one sample sequenced in a study of blood T cell repertoires in COVID-19. Repertoires were generated with immunoSEQ multiplex PCR, while TCRdb's copy carries only in-frame clones and drops some. The repertoire consists of approximately 250,000 clones, with over 70% occurring once and the leading ten covering around 3.2%. Sample: PBMCs or T cells enriched from blood (not recorded which). These receptors originate from a woman in her thirties or forties who had been exposed to COVID-19.

V gene TRBV7-3 combines with J gene TRBJ2-3, with 10 bases aligning to TRBD2. CDR3 length equals 18 residues. The germline CDR1 and CDR2 sequences are SGHTA and FQGTGA. The junction had 6 bases not matched to a gene; V was cut back by 0 bases and J by 0 bases. CDR3 sequence (DNA): TGTGCCAGCAGCTTAACGGGGAGGGGACTAGCGAGCACAGATACGCAGTATTTT. Residues: CASSLTGRGLASTDTQYF.

The rearrangement joins TRBV28 to TRBJ1-4; TRBD1 is a possible D gene (5 bases). CDR3 length: 14 amino acids. Trimming left V 6 bases short and J 4 bases short, with 12 bases between. Germline values: CDR1 MDHEN, CDR2 SYDVKM. The CDR3 loop is CASSPGVLNEKLFF. CDR3 bases: TGTGCCAGCAGCCCGGGGGTCCTTAATGAAAAACTGTTTTTT.

This chain connects TRBV19 to TRBJ1-1; D is possibly TRBD1 (5 bases). Trimming removed 1 base from V and 4 bases from J, with 7 bases in between. The CDR3 length is 13 residues. Per germline, CDR1 LNHDA and CDR2 SQIVND (reference sequence). The CDR3 DNA reads as TGTGCCAGTAGTATAGTGGGGCCCACTGAAGCTTTCTTT. It specifies CASSIVGPTEAFF.

J is TRBJ1-4 and V is TRBV5-1, with D possibly being TRBD1 (6 bases). The V end was cut by 3 bases, the J end by 8 bases, with 14 bases between. The germline V gene has CDR1 SGHRS and CDR2 YFSETQ. The CDR3 is made up of 14 amino acids. CDR3 loop: CASSSSTGKEKLFF. CDR3 nucleotides: TGCGCCAGCAGCTCGAGTACAGGGAAAGAAAAACTGTTTTTT.

The chain carries TRBV7-9 and TRBJ2-3; the match to TRBD2 covers 14 bases. The CDR3 is 17 amino acids. The junction had 4 bases not matched to a gene; V was cut back by 5 bases and J by 0 bases. Looked up from germline, CDR1 is SEHNR and CDR2 is FQNEAQ (reference sequence). CDR3 residues: CASSTRTSGRSTDTQYF. The CDR3 coding sequence is TGTGCCAGCAGCACGCGGACTAGCGGGAGGAGCACAGATACGCAGTATTTT.

The rearrangement uses TRBV7-6 and TRBJ1-2, with D maybe TRBD1 (5 bases). Germline values: CDR1 SGHVS, CDR2 FNYEAQ. This CDR3 contains 15 residues. Trimming removed 5 bases from V and 2 bases from J, with 15 bases in between. The CDR3 sequence: CASSLGTRRNYGYTF. Written as DNA, the CDR3 is TGTGCCAGCAGCCTTGGGACTCGTCGAAACTATGGCTACACCTTC.

The chain has TRBV21-1 and TRBJ2-7; the table's D gene call, TRBD2, was not cross checked with the DNA. TRBV21-1 is labeled a pseudogene. The CDR3 is 15 amino acids. Here the CDR3 reads CASSKEVGGNYEQYF. The CDR3 region has the DNA TGTGCCAGCAGCAAAGAAGTAGGAGGGAACTACGAGCAGTACTTC.

V and J are TRBV7-8 and TRBJ1-1, with D tentatively TRBD1 (6 bases). CDR3 size: 15 residues. The V gene's germline CDR1 is SGHVS and CDR2 FQNEAQ. V lost 5 bases and J 0 bases, leaving 13 bases between the germline ends. CDR3 DNA: TGTGCCAGCAGCCGAGCGCAGGGGATGAACACTGAAGCTTTCTTT. Translation: CASSRAQGMNTEAFF.

The V gene is TRBV4-2, the J gene TRBJ2-2, with D maybe TRBD1 (6 bases). Germline lookup yields CDR1 LGHNA and CDR2 YNFKEQ. The CDR3 length is 15 residues. V lost 6 bases, J lost 2 bases, and 13 bases lay in between. CDR3 in amino acids: CASRKGTLNTGELFF. In nucleotides, the CDR3 is TGTGCCAGCAGGAAGGGGACACTAAACACCGGGGAGCTGTTTTTT.

The chain combines TRBV15 with TRBJ2-5; D not certain. The V end was cut by 0 bases, the J end by 5 bases, with 10 bases between. This CDR3 is built from 14 residues. CDR1 LNHNV and CDR2 YYDKDF come from the germline V gene (reference sequence). The CDR3 is CATSRERATETQYF. CDR3 bases: TGTGCCACCAGCAGAGAAAGAGCGACGGAGACCCAGTACTTC.

This chain connects TRBV18 to TRBJ1-1; D is perhaps TRBD1 (5 bases). Germline-derived CDR1 and CDR2 are KGHSH and LQKENI. The CDR3 runs to 15 residues. V lost 3 bases and J lost 5, with 16 bases in between. The CDR3 loop reads CASSPGVGGRTEAFF. CDR3 DNA sequence: TGTGCCAGCTCACCTGGCGTGGGGGGACGGACTGAAGCTTTCTTT. The full variable domain, rest sourced from reference TRBV18 and TRBJ1-1, is NAGVMQNPRHLVRRRGQEARLRCSPMKGHSHVYWYRQLPEEGLKFMVYLQKENIIDESGMPKERFSAEFPKEGPSILRIQQVVRGDSAAYFCASSPGVGGRTEAFFGQGTRLTVV.

The V and J genes are TRBV5-3 and TRBJ1-4, with D perhaps matching TRBD1 (5 bases). TRBV5-3 is annotated as an ORF whose role is uncertain. V dropped 0 bases and J dropped 5 bases, with 14 bases sitting between them. The CDR3 extends over 16 amino acids. The CDR3 here is CARSLDRQGKNEKLFF. The DNA of the CDR3 is TGTGCCAGAAGCTTGGATCGGCAGGGAAAGAATGAAAAACTGTTTTTT.

The rearrangement uses TRBV10-1 and TRBJ2-6, with 12 bases lining up with TRBD1. Germline V CDR1 and CDR2: WNHNN, SYGVQD (reference sequence). V was clipped by 9 bases and J by 3 bases; unmatched bases: 12. This CDR3 comprises 18 residues. The CDR3 DNA reads as TGCGCCAGAATACCGCCGGGACAGGGGGCTTATGGGGCCAACGTCCTGACTTTC. This translates into CARIPPGQGAYGANVLTF.

The chain recombines TRBV5-6 with TRBJ2-7; TRBD2 matches 10 bases. This CDR3 has 14 amino acids. Germline V gives CDR1 SGHDT, CDR2 YYEEEE. The junction had 3 bases not matched to a gene; V was cut back by 4 bases and J by 2 bases. The DNA for the CDR3 is TGTGCCAGCAGCCTAGCGGGGGTAACCTACGAGCAGTACTTC. Its translation: CASSLAGVTYEQYF.

The genes are TRBV24-1 and TRBJ1-1; the match to TRBD1 covers 7 bases. V lost 3 bases, J lost 6 bases, and 3 bases stayed unmatched. CDR1 KGHDR and CDR2 SFDVKD come from the germline V gene. This CDR3 comprises 13 residues. The CDR3, as DNA: TGTGCCACCAGTGATCCGGGGACAGCTGAAGCTTTCTTT. Translated, it gives CATSDPGTAEAFF.

J is TRBJ1-2 and V is TRBV3-1 (or the pseudogene TRBV3-2); tentative D call: TRBD1 (6 bases). The CDR3 is 13 amino acids. Germline CDR1 LGHDT, CDR2 YNNKEL (reference sequence). Trimming pared 1 base from V and 5 bases from J, leaving 8 bases between. The DNA for the CDR3 is TGTGCCAGCAGCCAAGGGCAGGGGTATGGCTACACCTTC. Amino acid sequence: CASSQGQGYGYTF.

V is TRBV30 and J is TRBJ1-3; D unclear. The V and J ends lost 5 bases and 4 bases respectively, with 12 bases between them. Germline V lookup: CDR1 GTSNPN, CDR2 SVGIG (reference sequence). This CDR3 has 13 amino acids. DNA for the CDR3: TGTGCCTGGCTCTGGCGGTCCGGAAACACCATATATTTT. Translated, it gives CAWLWRSGNTIYF.

The chain has TRBV6-2 or TRBV6-3 and TRBJ2-2; 9 bases are shared with TRBD1. CDR1 MNHEY and CDR2 SVGEGT come from the germline V gene. The CDR3 has 15 amino acids. V lost 6 bases, J lost 6 bases, and 8 bases stayed unmatched. The CDR3, as DNA: TGTGCCAGCAGCCTCGGGACAGGGCGGGCCGGGGAGCTGTTTTTT. It translates to CASSLGTGRAGELFF.

The chain links TRBV5-5 to TRBJ2-1, with 9 bases identical to TRBD2. Germline CDR1 SGHKS, CDR2 YYEKEE (reference sequence). This CDR3 region has 18 residues. The V gene end was trimmed by 1 base and the J gene end by 0 bases; junction bases not matched to a gene: 8. Here the CDR3 reads CASSLRLAARSSYNEQFF. The CDR3 DNA follows: TGTGCCAGCAGCTTGAGACTAGCGGCTCGATCCTCCTACAATGAGCAGTTCTTC.

This chain joins TRBV7-2 and TRBJ1-5, with a weak D call TRBD1 (6 bases). The V end was cut by 5 bases, the J end by 0 bases, with 14 bases between. The CDR3 has 16 residues. Germline loops: CDR1 SGHTA, CDR2 FQGNSA. The CDR3 nucleotides read TGTGCCAGCAGCCAAGCAAGGGGGTATAGCAATCAGCCCCAGCATTTT. Translating gives CASSQARGYSNQPQHF. Combining the CDR3 with reference TRBV7-2 and TRBJ1-5 gives the whole variable domain GAGVSQSPSNKVTEKGKDVELRCDPISGHTALYWYRQSLGQGLEFLIYFQGNSAPDKSGLPSDRFSAERTGGSVSTLTIQRTQQEDSAVYLCASSQARGYSNQPQHFGDGTRLSIL.

V and J are TRBV27 and TRBJ2-1; D is ambiguous. V lost 4 bases and J lost 11, with 12 bases in between. The CDR3 covers 12 residues. The germline gives CDR1 MNHEY, CDR2 SMNVEV (reference sequence). The CDR3 reads CASSSSRSQQFF. The DNA for the CDR3 is TGTGCCAGCAGTTCTTCCCGGTCCCAGCAGTTCTTC.

V usage is TRBV3-1 (or the pseudogene TRBV3-2) and J usage is TRBJ2-7, with D possibly TRBD2 on 6 matching bases. The CDR3 spans 16 residues. From germline, CDR1 is LGHDT and CDR2 YNNKEL (reference sequence). Between the trimmed V and J ends, which lost 0 bases and 1 base, there was a span of 13 bases. The CDR3: CASSQDGGVASYEQYF. CDR3 nucleotide sequence: TGTGCCAGCAGCCAAGATGGCGGGGTAGCTTCCTACGAGCAGTACTTC.

As to this clone: The junction shows a germline mismatch at one end, possibly a read error. The rearrangement uses TRBV5-1 and TRBJ2-1, with D possibly being TRBD1 (7 bases). This CDR3 contains 15 residues. Looked up from germline, CDR1 is SGHRS and CDR2 is YFSETQ. The CDR3 coding sequence is TGTGCCAGCAGCGTGGAGGGGGCCCCGTACAATGAGCAGTTCTTC. It translates to CASSVEGAPYNEQFF.

This chain connects TRBV4-3 to TRBJ2-5; 9 bases align to TRBD1. CDR1 LGHNA and CDR2 YSLEER come from the germline V gene. The CDR3 runs to 13 residues. With V trimmed by 5 bases and J by 5 bases, 3 bases remained unmatched. The CDR3 loop is CASSSGTGETQYF. The CDR3 nucleotides read TGCGCCAGCAGCTCCGGGACAGGGGAGACCCAGTACTTC.

The chain employs TRBV4-3 and TRBJ1-4, with D tentatively TRBD1 (5 bases). With 0 bases removed from V and 4 bases from J, the gap between germline ends came to 9 bases. The CDR3 runs 15 residues. The V gene's germline CDR1 is LGHNA and CDR2 YSLEER. The CDR3 coding sequence is TGCGCCAGCAGCCAAGATGACAGCGATAATGAAAAACTGTTTTTT. This codes for CASSQDDSDNEKLFF.

This rearrangement joins TRBV5-1 to TRBJ1-2; D remains unclear. V was pared by 0 bases and J by 8 bases, with 11 bases between. The CDR3 has 13 amino acids. Germline CDR1 SGHRS, CDR2 YFSETQ. In DNA form, the CDR3 reads TGCGCCAGCAGCTTGGATCGAGGTCCGGGCTACACCTTC. This codes for CASSLDRGPGYTF.

Only one count was recorded for this clone. J is TRBJ2-1 and V is TRBV6-4; TRBD2 agrees at 7 bases. Germline V CDR1 and CDR2: MRHNA, SNTAGT. J gave up 6 bases and V 2 bases, and 16 bases lay outside the gene matches. The CDR3 extends over 18 amino acids. CDR3 loop: CASSDPRKLAGETNEQFF. DNA for the CDR3: TGTGCCAGCAGTGACCCTCGTAAACTTGCGGGAGAGACCAATGAGCAGTTCTTC.

The chain uses TRBV3-1 (or the pseudogene TRBV3-2) and TRBJ1-5; TRBD1 is a possible D gene (5 bases). Trimming removed 0 bases at V and 4 bases at J, with 10 bases between. CDR1 is LGHDT and CDR2 is YNNKEL in the germline V gene (reference sequence). The CDR3 covers 15 residues. The CDR3 sequence: CASSQDFAGNQPQHF. CDR3 sequence (DNA): TGTGCCAGCAGCCAAGATTTTGCAGGGAATCAGCCCCAGCATTTT.

As to this clone: One junction end does not reproduce the germline sequence, and a read error may be involved. The chain couples TRBV7-6 to TRBJ2-2; TRBD2 aligns across 10 bases. Germline V gene lookup returns CDR1 SGHVS and CDR2 FNYEAQ. This CDR3 has 15 amino acids. The CDR3 region is CASTLAGGDTGELFF. The CDR3 region has the DNA TGTGCCAGCACCTTAGCGGGAGGCGACACCGGGGAGCTGTTTTTT.

The V gene is TRBV24-1, the J gene TRBJ2-1, with 7 bases lining up with TRBD2. Looked up from germline, CDR1 is KGHDR and CDR2 is SFDVKD. Unmatched junction bases numbered 2, after V lost 6 bases and J lost 4 bases. This CDR3 is 13 amino acids long. In nucleotides, the CDR3 is TGTGCCACCAGTCAGGGAGGGTACAATGAGCAGTTCTTC. Translating gives CATSQGGYNEQFF.

The rearrangement joins TRBV2 to TRBJ2-1; no clear D gene. Trimming left V 4 bases short and J 5 bases short, with 9 bases between. Per germline, CDR1 SNHLY and CDR2 FYNNEI. The CDR3 extends over 13 amino acids. CDR3 region: CASSANRNNEQFF. In DNA form, the CDR3 reads TGTGCCAGCAGTGCAAACAGAAACAATGAGCAGTTCTTC.

The V and J genes are TRBV6-1 and TRBJ2-7; TRBD2 might be the D (6 bases). Germline V gene data show CDR1 as MNHNS and CDR2 as SASEGT. The V end lost 1 base, the J end lost 0 bases, and 13 bases lay between the germline ends. The CDR3 runs to 16 residues. The CDR3: CASSEVPYGSSYEQYV. The CDR3 DNA sequence: TGTGCCAGCAGTGAAGTCCCTTACGGGAGCTCCTACGAGCAGTACGTC.